Sequencing of this TCR beta chain was carried out in a study of blood T cell repertoires in COVID-19. Study as a whole: T cells, B-cell-depleted T cells, or PBMCs supplied cDNA or gDNA.

As originally analysed: Nucleated cell number was recorded as an estimate derived from reference gene primer amplification. TCRdb's copy holds only in-frame clones and misses some; the assay was immunoSEQ multiplex PCR. V, J and clone size derive from that table, while D and trimming were established from the DNA sequence. The data show 28,000 or so clones, 88% seen once. From germline, CDR1 is MNHEY and CDR2 SVGAGI. The CDR3 runs to 13 residues. V was pared by 6 bases and J by 6 bases, with 15 bases between. The clonotype comes from a woman between 45 and 60 years old with active COVID-19. The specimen sequenced was peripheral blood. V is TRBV6-5 and J is TRBJ2-7; tentative D call: TRBD1 (6 bases). The CDR3 DNA reads TGTGCCAGCAGCTCTGGACAGTGGGGCGAGCAGTACTTC. Translated, it gives CASSSGQWGEQYF.